This T cell receptor beta chain was observed in a study of OX40 agonist ivuxolimab in advanced cancers. Clones were read by immunoSEQ multiplex PCR, and TCRdb kept only the in-frame ones, dropping some. There are about 79,000 clones in the sample; about 91% occur only once, and around 7% lies in the top ten. This TCR derives from an adult with an advanced solid tumor such as melanoma, head and neck, liver or kidney cancer. The specimen was CD4+ or CD8+ T cells sorted from blood, collected in a trial of the OX40 agonist ivuxolimab.

CDR3 DNA sequence: TGCGCCAGCAGCATTGGAGTGGCAGGGGGCTATAATGAAAAACTGTTTTTT. Amino acids: CASSIGVAGGYNEKLFF. The chain uses TRBV5-1 and TRBJ1-4; 8 bases agree with TRBD1. This CDR3 has 17 residues. Germline-derived CDR1 and CDR2 are SGHRS and YFSETQ. Losses at the gene ends were 4 bases for V and 4 bases for J; bases not matched to a gene: 12.